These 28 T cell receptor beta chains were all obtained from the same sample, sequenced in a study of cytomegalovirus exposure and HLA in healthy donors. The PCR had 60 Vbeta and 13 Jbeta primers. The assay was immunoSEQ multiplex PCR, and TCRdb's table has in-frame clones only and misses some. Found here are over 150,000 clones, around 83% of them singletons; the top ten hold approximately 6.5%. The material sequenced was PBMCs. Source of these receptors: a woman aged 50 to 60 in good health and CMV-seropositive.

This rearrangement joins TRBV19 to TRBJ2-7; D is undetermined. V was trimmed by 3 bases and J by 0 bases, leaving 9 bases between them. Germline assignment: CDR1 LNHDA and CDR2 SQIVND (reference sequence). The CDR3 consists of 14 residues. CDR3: CASSMLSSSYEQYF. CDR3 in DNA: TGTGCCAGTAGTATGCTGAGTAGCTCCTACGAGCAGTACTTC. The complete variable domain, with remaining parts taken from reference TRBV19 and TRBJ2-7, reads DGGITQSPKYLFRKEGQNVTLSCEQNLNHDAMYWYRQDPGQGLRLIYYSQIVNDFQKGDIAEGYSVSREKKESFPLTVTSAQKNPTAFYLCASSMLSSSYEQYFGPGTRLTVT.

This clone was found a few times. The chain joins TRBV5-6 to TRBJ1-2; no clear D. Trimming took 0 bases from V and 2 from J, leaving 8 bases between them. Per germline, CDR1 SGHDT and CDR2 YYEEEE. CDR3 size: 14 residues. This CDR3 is CASSLAAENYGYTF. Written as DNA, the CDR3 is TGTGCCAGCAGCTTGGCCGCGGAGAACTATGGCTACACCTTC.

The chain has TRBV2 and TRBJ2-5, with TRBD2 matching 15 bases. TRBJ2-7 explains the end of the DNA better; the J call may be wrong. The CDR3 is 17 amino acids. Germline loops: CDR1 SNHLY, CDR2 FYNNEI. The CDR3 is CASRGTSGGLDAYEQYF. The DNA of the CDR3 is TGTGCCAGCAGAGGGACTAGCGGGGGGCTCGATGCCTACGAGCAGTACTTC.

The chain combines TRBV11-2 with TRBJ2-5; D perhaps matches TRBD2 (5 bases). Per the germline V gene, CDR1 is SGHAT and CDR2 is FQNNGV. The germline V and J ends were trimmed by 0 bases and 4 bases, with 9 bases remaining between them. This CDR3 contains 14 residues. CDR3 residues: CASSLDGGPETQYF. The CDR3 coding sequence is TGTGCCAGCAGCTTAGACGGCGGGCCAGAGACCCAGTACTTC.

The CDR3 DNA reads TGTGCCACCAGCAGAGGTACTAGCGGGCCGAACACCGGGGAGCTGTTTTTT. This encodes CATSRGTSGPNTGELFF. The chain carries TRBV15 and TRBJ2-2; 9 bases are a match to TRBD2. Germline CDR1 reads LNHNV; CDR2 reads YYDKDF (reference sequence). V shed 1 base and J 0 bases; nucleotides not matched to a gene: 3. This CDR3 region has 17 residues.

The DNA for the CDR3 is TGTGCCATCAGTGACAACTCTGCCGGCGAGCAGTACTTC. Residues: CAISDNSAGEQYF. J is TRBJ2-7 and V is TRBV10-3; D remains unclear. This CDR3 contains 13 residues. Germline CDR1 reads ENHRY; CDR2 reads SYGVKD. Trimming pared 3 bases from V and 6 bases from J, leaving 12 bases between.

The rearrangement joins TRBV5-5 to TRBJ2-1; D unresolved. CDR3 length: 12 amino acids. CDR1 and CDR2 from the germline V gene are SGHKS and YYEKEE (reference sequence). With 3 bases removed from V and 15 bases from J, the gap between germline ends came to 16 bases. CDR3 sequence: CASSSPGPLLFF. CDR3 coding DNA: TGTGCCAGCAGCTCTCCGGGTCCCCTTTTGTTCTTC. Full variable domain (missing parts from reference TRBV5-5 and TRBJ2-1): DAGVTQSPTHLIKTRGQQVTLRCSPISGHKSVSWYQQVLGQGPQFIFQYYEKEERGRGNFPDRFSARQFPNYSSELNVNALLLGDSALYLCASSSPGPLLFFGPGTRLTVL.

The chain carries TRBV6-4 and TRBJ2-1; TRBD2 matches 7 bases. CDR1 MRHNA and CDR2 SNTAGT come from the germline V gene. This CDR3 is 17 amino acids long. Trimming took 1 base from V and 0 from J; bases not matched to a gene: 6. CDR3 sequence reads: CASSDLASGSSYNEQFF. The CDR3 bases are TGTGCCAGCAGTGACTTGGCTAGCGGTAGCTCCTACAATGAGCAGTTCTTC.

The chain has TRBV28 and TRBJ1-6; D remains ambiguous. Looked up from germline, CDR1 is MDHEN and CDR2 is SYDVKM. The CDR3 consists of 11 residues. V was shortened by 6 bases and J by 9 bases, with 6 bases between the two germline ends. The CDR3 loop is CASSTGSPLHF. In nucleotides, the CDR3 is TGTGCCAGCAGCACGGGTTCACCCCTCCACTTT.

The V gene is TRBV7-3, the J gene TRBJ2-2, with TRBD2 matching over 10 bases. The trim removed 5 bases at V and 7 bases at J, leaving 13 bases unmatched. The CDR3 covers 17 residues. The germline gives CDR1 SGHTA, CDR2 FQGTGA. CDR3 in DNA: TGTGCCAGCAGCGCCCTGGACCTAGCGGGAGTTGGCGGGGAGCTGTTTTTT. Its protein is CASSALDLAGVGGELFF.

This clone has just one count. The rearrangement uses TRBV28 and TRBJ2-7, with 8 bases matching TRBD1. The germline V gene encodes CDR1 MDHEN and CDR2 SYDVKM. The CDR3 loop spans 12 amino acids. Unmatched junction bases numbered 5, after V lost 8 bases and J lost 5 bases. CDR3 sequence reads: CASAGGADEQYF. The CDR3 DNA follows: TGTGCCAGCGCAGGGGGCGCCGACGAGCAGTACTTC.

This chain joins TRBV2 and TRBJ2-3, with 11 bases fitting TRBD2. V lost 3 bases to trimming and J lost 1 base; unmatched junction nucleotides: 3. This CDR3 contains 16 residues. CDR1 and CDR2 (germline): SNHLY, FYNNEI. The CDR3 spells CASSDVSGRGTDTQYF. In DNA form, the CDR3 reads TGTGCCAGCAGTGATGTTAGCGGGAGGGGCACAGATACGCAGTATTTT.

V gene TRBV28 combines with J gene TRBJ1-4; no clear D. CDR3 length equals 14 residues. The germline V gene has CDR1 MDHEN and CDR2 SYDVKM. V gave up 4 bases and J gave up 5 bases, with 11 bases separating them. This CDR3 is CASSSRVTNEKLFF. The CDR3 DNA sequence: TGTGCCAGCAGTTCCCGGGTAACCAATGAAAAACTGTTTTTT.

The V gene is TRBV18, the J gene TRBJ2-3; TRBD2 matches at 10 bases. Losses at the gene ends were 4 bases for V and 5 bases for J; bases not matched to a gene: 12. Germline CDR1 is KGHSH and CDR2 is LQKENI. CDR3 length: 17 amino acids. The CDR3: CASSRGPGTSDRDTQYF. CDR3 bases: TGTGCCAGCTCACGGGGCCCAGGGACTAGCGATCGAGATACGCAGTATTTT.

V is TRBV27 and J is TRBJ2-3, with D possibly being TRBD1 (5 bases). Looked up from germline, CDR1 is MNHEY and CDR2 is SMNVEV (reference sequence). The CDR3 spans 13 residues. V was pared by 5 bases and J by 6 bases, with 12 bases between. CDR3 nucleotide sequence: TGTGCCAGCAGTCTGACAGTGGCGGATACGCAGTATTTT. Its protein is CASSLTVADTQYF.

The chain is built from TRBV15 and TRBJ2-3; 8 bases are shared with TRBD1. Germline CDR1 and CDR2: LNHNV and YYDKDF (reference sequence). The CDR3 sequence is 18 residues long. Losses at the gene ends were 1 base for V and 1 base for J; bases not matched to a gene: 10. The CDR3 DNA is TGTGCCACCAGCAGAGTTAGGGGACCGGGACAGGGCACAGATACGCAGTATTTT. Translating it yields CATSRVRGPGQGTDTQYF. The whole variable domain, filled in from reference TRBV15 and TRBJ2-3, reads DAMVIQNPRYQVTQFGKPVTLSCSQTLNHNVMYWYQQKSSQAPKLLFHYYDKDFNNEADTPDNFQSRRPNTSFCFLDIRSPGLGDTAMYLCATSRVRGPGQGTDTQYFGPGTRLTVL.

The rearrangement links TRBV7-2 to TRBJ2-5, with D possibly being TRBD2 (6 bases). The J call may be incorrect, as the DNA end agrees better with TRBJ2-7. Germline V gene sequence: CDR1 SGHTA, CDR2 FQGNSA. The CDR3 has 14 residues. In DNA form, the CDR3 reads TGTGCCAGCAGCTCCCGGGAGCCTACCTACGAGCAGTACTTC. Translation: CASSSREPTYEQYF.

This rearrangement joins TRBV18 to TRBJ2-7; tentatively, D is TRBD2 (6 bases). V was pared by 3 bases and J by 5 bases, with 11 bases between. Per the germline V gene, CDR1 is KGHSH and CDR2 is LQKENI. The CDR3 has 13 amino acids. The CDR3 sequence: CASSPGGVNEQYF. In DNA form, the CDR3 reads TGTGCCAGCTCACCGGGAGGTGTCAACGAGCAGTACTTC.

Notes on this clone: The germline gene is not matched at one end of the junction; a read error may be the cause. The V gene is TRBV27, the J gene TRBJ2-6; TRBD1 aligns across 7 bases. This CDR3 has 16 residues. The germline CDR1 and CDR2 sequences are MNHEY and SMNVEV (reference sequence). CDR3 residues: CASSTDRAPGANGLTF. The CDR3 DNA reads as TGTGCCAGCAGTACTGACAGGGCGCCTGGGGCCAACGGCCTGACTTTC.

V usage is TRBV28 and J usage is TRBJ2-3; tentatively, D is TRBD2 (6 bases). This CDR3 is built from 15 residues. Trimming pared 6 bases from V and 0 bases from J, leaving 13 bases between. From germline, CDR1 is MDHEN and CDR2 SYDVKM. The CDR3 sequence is CASRGRPPSTDTQYF. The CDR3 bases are TGTGCCAGCAGGGGGAGGCCCCCCAGCACAGATACGCAGTATTTT.

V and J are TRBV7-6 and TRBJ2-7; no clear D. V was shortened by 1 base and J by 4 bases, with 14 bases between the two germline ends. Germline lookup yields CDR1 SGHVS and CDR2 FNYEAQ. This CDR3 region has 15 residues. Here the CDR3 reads CASSLGQVTIYEQYF. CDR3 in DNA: TGTGCCAGCAGCTTAGGGCAGGTTACCATTTACGAGCAGTACTTC. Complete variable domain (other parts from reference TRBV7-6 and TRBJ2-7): GAGVSQSPRYKVTKRGQDVALRCDPISGHVSLYWYRQALGQGPEFLTYFNYEAQQDKSGLPNDRFSAERPEGSISTLTIQRTEQRDSAMYRCASSLGQVTIYEQYFGPGTRLTVT.

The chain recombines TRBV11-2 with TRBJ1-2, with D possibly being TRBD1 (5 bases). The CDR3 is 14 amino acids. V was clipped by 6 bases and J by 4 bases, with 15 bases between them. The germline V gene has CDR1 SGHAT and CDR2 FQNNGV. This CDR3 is CASRGGALSYGYTF. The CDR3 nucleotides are TGTGCCAGCAGGGGAGGGGCGCTAAGCTATGGCTACACCTTC.

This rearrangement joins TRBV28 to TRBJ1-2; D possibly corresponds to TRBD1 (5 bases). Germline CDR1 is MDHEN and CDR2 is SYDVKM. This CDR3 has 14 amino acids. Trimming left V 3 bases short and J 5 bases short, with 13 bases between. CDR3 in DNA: TGTGCCAGCAGTTTTGGGGCTCCGGTGTATGGCTACACCTTC. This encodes CASSFGAPVYGYTF.

CDR3 amino acids: CASRTGGTDTQYF. The CDR3 DNA reads as TGTGCCAGCAGGACAGGGGGCACAGATACGCAGTATTTT. V usage is TRBV28 and J usage is TRBJ2-3; 8 nucleotides align to TRBD1. Germline loops: CDR1 MDHEN, CDR2 SYDVKM. J was trimmed by 1 base and V by 6 bases; bases with no gene match: 0. The CDR3 consists of 13 residues. Full variable domain (missing parts from reference TRBV28 and TRBJ2-3): DVKVTQSSRYLVKRTGEKVFLECVQDMDHENMFWYRQDPGLGLRLIYFSYDVKMKEKGDIPEGYSVSREKKERFSLILESASTNQTSMYLCASRTGGTDTQYFGPGTRLTVL.

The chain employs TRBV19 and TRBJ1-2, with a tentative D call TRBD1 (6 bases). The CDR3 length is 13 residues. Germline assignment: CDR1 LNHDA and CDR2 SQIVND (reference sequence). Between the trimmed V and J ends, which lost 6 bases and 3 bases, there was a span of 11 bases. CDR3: CASRFSGDYGYTF. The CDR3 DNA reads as TGTGCCAGTAGGTTCTCAGGGGACTATGGCTACACCTTC. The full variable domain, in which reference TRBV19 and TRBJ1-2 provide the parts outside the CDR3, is DGGITQSPKYLFRKEGQNVTLSCEQNLNHDAMYWYRQDPGQGLRLIYYSQIVNDFQKGDIAEGYSVSREKKESFPLTVTSAQKNPTAFYLCASRFSGDYGYTFGSGTRLTVV.

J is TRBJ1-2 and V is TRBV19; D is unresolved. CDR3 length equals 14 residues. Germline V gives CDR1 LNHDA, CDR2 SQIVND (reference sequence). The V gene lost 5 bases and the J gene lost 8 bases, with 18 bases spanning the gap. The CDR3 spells CASSPQGATRGYTF. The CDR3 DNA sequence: TGTGCCAGTAGTCCCCAAGGAGCGACTCGGGGCTACACCTTC.

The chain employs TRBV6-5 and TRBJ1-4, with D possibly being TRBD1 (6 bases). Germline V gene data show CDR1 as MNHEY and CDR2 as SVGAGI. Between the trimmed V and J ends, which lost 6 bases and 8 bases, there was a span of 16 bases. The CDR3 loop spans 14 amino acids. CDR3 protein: CASRNRVGWEKLFF. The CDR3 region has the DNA TGTGCCAGCAGGAACAGGGTTGGTTGGGAAAAACTGTTTTTT.

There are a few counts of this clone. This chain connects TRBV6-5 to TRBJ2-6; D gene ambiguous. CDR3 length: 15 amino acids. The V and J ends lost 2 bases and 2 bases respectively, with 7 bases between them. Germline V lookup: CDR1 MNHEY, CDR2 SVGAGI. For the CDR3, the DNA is TGTGCCAGCAGTTACGCGACAACTGGGGCCAACGTCCTGACTTTC. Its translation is CASSYATTGANVLTF.